The next 9 T cell receptor beta chains were all read from a single sample in a study of early T cells in non-severe SARS-CoV-2 infection. TCRdb reanalysed the 5' RACE reads using MiXCR and keeps one entry per CDR3 protein. The data hold under 65,000 distinct CDR3 sequences, with around an eighth observed a single time. Sequenced input: whole blood. These receptors all stem from an adult who was a healthcare worker with PCR-confirmed SARS-CoV-2 infection or an uninfected control (not recorded which).

Written as DNA, the CDR3 is TGCAGCGTTGAACGTACCGGGTATGGCTACACCTTC. It is translated as CSVERTGYGYTF. The rearrangement uses TRBV29-1 and TRBJ1-2; D remains unclear. CDR1 is SQVTM, CDR2 ANQGSEA, per germline. Trimming took off 2 bases at V and 5 bases at J, with 9 bases between the two ends. The CDR3 runs 12 residues.

In this sample, this clonotype turned up many times. The rearrangement uses TRBV12-3 or TRBV12-4 and TRBJ1-2; the D gene is possibly TRBD1 (6 bases). The CDR3 loop spans 13 amino acids. Trimming removed 6 bases from V and 8 bases from J, with 16 bases in between. This chain's CDR3 is CASSSLGGEGYTF. DNA for the CDR3: TGTGCCAGCAGCAGTCTGGGGGGCGAGGGCTACACCTTC.

On this clonotype: One end of the junction is discordant with germline, which a read error may explain. The rearrangement links TRBV7-9 to TRBJ2-5, with 12 bases that match TRBD2. From germline, CDR1 is SEHNR and CDR2 FQNEAQ (reference sequence). The CDR3 consists of 12 residues. DNA for the CDR3: TGTGCCAGCAGCCGGACTAGCGGGGTGCCACACTTC. This gives the protein CASSRTSGVPHF.

This clonotype showed up many times. The chain couples TRBV20-1 to TRBJ1-1; D not certain. The V gene's germline CDR1 is DFQATT and CDR2 SNEGSKA (reference sequence). This CDR3 is 12 amino acids long. Deletions cut 3 bases from V and 5 bases from J, with 10 bases between. The CDR3 DNA is TGCAGTGCTAGGGAGGGCGCGACTGAAGCTTTCTTT. Protein: CSAREGATEAFF.

This clonotype has at least ten counts. The chain links TRBV7-9 to TRBJ1-2; D is perhaps TRBD1 (5 bases). This CDR3 is 17 amino acids long. Germline CDR1 SEHNR, CDR2 FQNEAQ (reference sequence). V dropped 5 bases and J dropped 4 bases, with 23 bases sitting between them. Here the CDR3 DNA reads TGTGCCAGCAGCCCAGGGACGGACGCCAGGGTGATCTATGGCTACACCTTC. Residues: CASSPGTDARVIYGYTF.

V usage is TRBV6-6 and J usage is TRBJ1-5; D remains ambiguous. There are 12 residues in the CDR3. Germline V gene sequence: CDR1 MNHNY, CDR2 SVGAGI (reference sequence). The V and J ends lost 2 bases and 8 bases respectively, with 7 bases between them. The CDR3 reads CASSYPQEPQHF. The CDR3 DNA sequence: TGTGCCAGCAGTTACCCGCAGGAGCCCCAGCATTTT.

The V gene is TRBV20-1, the J gene TRBJ1-2, with 8 bases identical to TRBD1. CDR1 and CDR2 (germline): DFQATT, SNEGSKA (reference sequence). This CDR3 contains 15 residues. J was trimmed by 3 bases and V by 1 base; bases with no gene match: 7. CDR3 loop: CSARANRGFYYGYTF. In DNA, the CDR3 is TGCAGTGCTAGAGCCAACAGGGGGTTTTACTATGGCTACACCTTC.

This clonotype was detected only a few times. V gene TRBV12-3 or TRBV12-4 combines with J gene TRBJ1-1; 9 positions match TRBD1. This CDR3 has 15 residues. V lost 4 bases, J lost 11 bases, and 14 bases stayed unmatched. The CDR3 DNA is TGTGCCAGCAGTTACCGCCGACAGGGGGGGAGGTCGGCTTTCTTT. Translated: CASSYRRQGGRSAFF.

This sequence joins TRBV29-1 and TRBJ1-1; no definite D call. CDR1 SQVTM and CDR2 ANQGSEA come from the germline V gene. The CDR3 loop spans 13 amino acids. Trimming removed 6 bases at V and 0 bases at J, with 11 bases between. CDR3 protein: CSVARGLNTEAFF. CDR3 coding DNA: TGCAGCGTCGCACGGGGTCTGAACACTGAAGCTTTCTTT.